This T cell receptor (beta chain) originates from a study of CD8 T cells in ankylosing spondylitis. A quantitative 5'-RACE method, one with molecular barcodes, was used to make TCR beta libraries. TCRdb recomputed calls from the 5' RACE reads with MiXCR, one row per CDR3 protein. The sample includes 200,000 to 250,000 distinct CDR3 sequences, about 10% seen only once; the top ten take approximately 20%. This CDR3 is built from 13 residues. Between the trimmed V and J ends, which lost 2 bases and 7 bases, there was a span of 9 bases. Overall study results and limits: Seemingly characteristic of ankylosing spondylitis blood was a TCR beta motif consisting of roughly 8 highly homologous variants. Relatively scarce in peripheral blood, disease-linked clones were CD8+.

This clonotype appeared a single time. The antigen is not known. The chain employs TRBV12-3 or TRBV12-4 and TRBJ1-5; D remains unclear. The source is a male donor with ankylosing spondylitis or in good health (not recorded which). The material sequenced was blood, either unsorted or a sorted T cell fraction (not recorded which). Here the CDR3 DNA reads TGTGCCAGCAGTTTAAAGGGTGCCCAGCCCCAGCATTTT. Translating gives CASSLKGAQPQHF.